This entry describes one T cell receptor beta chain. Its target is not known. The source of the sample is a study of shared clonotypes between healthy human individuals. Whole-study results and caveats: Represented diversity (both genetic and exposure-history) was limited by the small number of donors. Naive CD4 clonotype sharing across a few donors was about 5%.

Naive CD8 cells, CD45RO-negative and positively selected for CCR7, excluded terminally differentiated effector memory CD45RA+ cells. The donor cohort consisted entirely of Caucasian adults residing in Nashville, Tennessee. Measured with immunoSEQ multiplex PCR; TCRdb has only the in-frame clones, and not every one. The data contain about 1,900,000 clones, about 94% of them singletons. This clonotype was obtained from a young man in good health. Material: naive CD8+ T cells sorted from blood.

CDR3 sequence (DNA): TGTGCCAGCAGCTTACGGGGTCTCTATGGCTACACCTTC. It yields the protein CASSLRGLYGYTF. The J gene is TRBJ1-2, the V gene TRBV7-8; D gene uncertain. Between the trimmed V and J ends, which lost 2 bases and 4 bases, there was a span of 8 bases. The CDR3 is 13 residues long. From germline, CDR1 is SGHVS and CDR2 FQNEAQ.